These T cell receptor beta chains were read from a single sample in a study of control samples from healthy donors and cancer patients. Here immunoSEQ multiplex PCR was the method, and the copy in TCRdb shows in-frame clones only, minus some. The sample has about 70,000 clones; around 87% are singletons. Sequencing was carried out using PBMCs. The source of these receptors is a woman in her forties or fifties with head and neck cancer. CDR3s leave out the opening cysteine and the closing phenylalanine or tryptophan. Fields, in order: J gene, V gene, CDR3 protein.

J gene: TRBJ2-3; V gene: TRBV2; CDR3 protein: ASSEDSHTDTQY
J gene: TRBJ1-1; V gene: TRBV13; CDR3 protein: ASSLTYYEAF
J gene: TRBJ2-1; V gene: TRBV3-1/TRBV3-2; CDR3 protein: ASSQGGIGEQF
J gene: TRBJ2-7; V gene: TRBV11-1; CDR3 protein: ASSLGGLPSYEQY
J gene: TRBJ1-6; V gene: TRBV9; CDR3 protein: ASSPRTASNSPLH
J gene: TRBJ1-6; V gene: TRBV5-6; CDR3 protein: ASSWGRRRESPLH
J gene: TRBJ2-7; V gene: TRBV6-6; CDR3 protein: ASSRSGAPSLPPYEQY
J gene: TRBJ2-2; V gene: TRBV4-1; CDR3 protein: ASSHFGGELF
J gene: TRBJ2-5; V gene: TRBV6-5; CDR3 protein: ASRADGKVVETQY
J gene: TRBJ1-1; V gene: TRBV18; CDR3 protein: ASSPPSQMNTEAF
J gene: TRBJ2-7; V gene: TRBV18; CDR3 protein: ASSSAGGPSYEQY
J gene: TRBJ1-4; V gene: TRBV6-1; CDR3 protein: ASSERGRGKLF
J gene: TRBJ1-1; V gene: TRBV30; CDR3 protein: AWSAGPEAF
J gene: TRBJ2-7; V gene: TRBV25-1; CDR3 protein: ASSDGSYEQY
J gene: TRBJ2-6; V gene: TRBV5-1; CDR3 protein: ASAAGGSAGANVLT
J gene: TRBJ1-6; V gene: TRBV2; CDR3 protein: ASSPRPWDSPLH
J gene: TRBJ2-3; V gene: TRBV10-2; CDR3 protein: ASKRGGLGVTDTQY
J gene: TRBJ2-3; V gene: TRBV7-2; CDR3 protein: ASSKQRGGPTDTQY
J gene: TRBJ2-7; V gene: TRBV29-1; CDR3 protein: SVRLAGGSYEQY
J gene: TRBJ2-7; V gene: TRBV28; CDR3 protein: ASSLGLWPYEQY
J gene: TRBJ2-1; V gene: TRBV7-9; CDR3 protein: ASSDTGGGEQF
J gene: TRBJ1-5; V gene: TRBV5-1; CDR3 protein: ASSLVSGRNNQPQH
J gene: TRBJ1-1; V gene: TRBV28; CDR3 protein: ASSGGQGNTEAF
J gene: TRBJ1-1; V gene: TRBV2; CDR3 protein: ASSEAGQPNTEAF
J gene: TRBJ2-1; V gene: TRBV3-1/TRBV3-2; CDR3 protein: ASSQGASGGAEQF
J gene: TRBJ2-3; V gene: TRBV28; CDR3 protein: ASSLFGASSTDTQY
J gene: TRBJ2-1; V gene: TRBV5-8; CDR3 protein: ASSSGGGRSYNEQF
J gene: TRBJ1-2; V gene: TRBV4-3; CDR3 protein: ASSQNLTPGGGYT
J gene: TRBJ2-2; V gene: TRBV3-1/TRBV3-2; CDR3 protein: ASSQVLETGELF